The present TCR beta chain was sequenced within a study of shared clonotypes between healthy human individuals. Germline V lookup: CDR1 MNHEY, CDR2 SMNVEV (reference sequence). Deletions cut 5 bases from V and 1 base from J, with 10 bases between. This CDR3 has 14 residues. As to this clone: Its target is not known.

When replicate PCRs were run on sorted subsets, they used 150 to 250 ng DNA, some 29,000 T cell genomes. Methods used by the authors: Filtering was not the same, since immunoSEQ gave junction-only sequences without quality scores. Using immunoSEQ multiplex PCR, the repertoire was profiled, and TCRdb retains in-frame clones only, with some absent. That table furnishes V, J and clone size, whereas the DNA furnished D and trimming. The table lists 600,000 to 750,000 clones, over 60% of them singletons. The study, taken as a whole, reports: There were few donors, and this limited the genetic and exposure-history diversity represented. Sharing across four donors was highest in naive CD4 (roughly 5%) and lowest in memory CD8 (about 0.4%).

The TCR was taken from a woman aged 25 to 39 in good health. The chain couples TRBV27 to TRBJ2-3, with D maybe TRBD1 (6 bases). The sequencing sample was made of memory CD4+ T cells sorted from blood. Subset denoted: CD45RA-negative fraction. CDR3 sequence reads: CASSPKGGTDTQYF. In nucleotides, the CDR3 is TGTGCCAGCAGTCCAAAGGGGGGCACAGATACGCAGTATTTT.